This is a list of T cell receptor beta chains from one sample in a study of T cell responses to AZD1222 COVID-19 vaccine. Sequencing was performed with immunoSEQ multiplex PCR; in TCRdb, only in-frame clones are kept and a portion is missing. The sample has about 140,000 clones, around 90% seen once. The source material was peripheral blood, sampled 28 days after the second dose of the MenACWY control vaccine. These receptors were obtained from an adult who received the MenACWY meningococcal vaccine as a control. The CDR3 runs from the conserved cysteine through the conserved F or W. The D gene is left open where the match is weak. Where a row states a size, it is once, few, many or the class of an expanded clone; other rows omit it.

d_gene: NA; v_gene: TRBV28; abundance: NA; j_gene: TRBJ2-5; CDR3nt: TGTGCCAGCAGTTCCCCTCCAACAGGAGCCCAAGAGACCCAGTACTTC; CDR3aa: CASSSPPTGAQETQYF
d_gene: NA; v_gene: TRBV5-1; abundance: few; j_gene: TRBJ2-3; CDR3nt: TGCGCCAGCAGCACTAGCACAGATACGCAGTATTTT; CDR3aa: CASSTSTDTQYF
d_gene: NA; v_gene: TRBV9; abundance: few; j_gene: TRBJ1-3; CDR3nt: TGTGCCAGCAGCGCTTACAATACTGGAAACACCATATATTTT; CDR3aa: CASSAYNTGNTIYF
d_gene: TRBD2; v_gene: TRBV5-1; abundance: once; j_gene: TRBJ2-1; CDR3nt: TGCGCCAGCAGCCTAGCTAGCGGGAACAATGAGCAGTTCTTC; CDR3aa: CASSLASGNNEQFF
d_gene: NA; v_gene: TRBV19; abundance: NA; j_gene: TRBJ1-2; CDR3nt: TGTGCCAGTAGTATTGACGGATACTCCTATGGCTACACCTTC; CDR3aa: CASSIDGYSYGYTF
d_gene: NA; v_gene: TRBV7-2; abundance: NA; j_gene: TRBJ2-3; CDR3nt: TGTGCCAGCAGCAGACAGGGAGGGAGCACAGATACGCAGTATTTT; CDR3aa: CASSRQGGSTDTQYF
d_gene: NA; v_gene: TRBV7-9; abundance: NA; j_gene: TRBJ2-1; CDR3nt: TGTGCCAGCAGCAATCGACAGCACAATGAGCAGTTCTTC; CDR3aa: CASSNRQHNEQFF
d_gene: NA; v_gene: TRBV7-9; abundance: few; j_gene: TRBJ2-7; CDR3nt: TGTGCCAGCAGCCCGACTAGTTGGAAAGGTTACGAGCAGTACTTC; CDR3aa: CASSPTSWKGYEQYF
d_gene: NA; v_gene: TRBV4-3; abundance: NA; j_gene: TRBJ1-2; CDR3nt: TGCGCCAGCAGCCACCATACGGGGACTTCAAACTATGGCTACACCTTC; CDR3aa: CASSHHTGTSNYGYTF
d_gene: NA; v_gene: TRBV12-3/TRBV12-4; abundance: NA; j_gene: TRBJ2-5; CDR3nt: TGTGCCAGCAGTCGGGACTGGCAAGAGACCCAGTACTTC; CDR3aa: CASSRDWQETQYF
d_gene: TRBD2; v_gene: TRBV27; abundance: few; j_gene: TRBJ2-1; CDR3nt: TGTGCCAGCAGCCTTAGCGGGAGTTCCTACAATGAGCAGTTCTTC; CDR3aa: CASSLSGSSYNEQFF
d_gene: TRBD1; v_gene: TRBV18; abundance: NA; j_gene: TRBJ1-6; CDR3nt: TGTGCCAGCTCACCACTCGAGGACAGGGGATCACCCCTCCACTTT; CDR3aa: CASSPLEDRGSPLHF
d_gene: NA; v_gene: TRBV11-2; abundance: NA; j_gene: TRBJ2-7; CDR3nt: TGTGCCAGCAGCCCGCCGGAGGGCTCCTACGAGCAGTACTTC; CDR3aa: CASSPPEGSYEQYF
d_gene: TRBD1; v_gene: TRBV5-4; abundance: NA; j_gene: TRBJ2-7; CDR3nt: TGTGCCAGCAGCTTGACCCAAGGGGGCGGAATTGCCTACGAGCAGTACTTC; CDR3aa: CASSLTQGGGIAYEQYF
d_gene: NA; v_gene: TRBV5-6; abundance: NA; j_gene: TRBJ2-5; CDR3nt: TGTGCCAGCAGCTTGGAGCAGCAAGGGACCCAGTACTTC; CDR3aa: CASSLEQQGTQYF
d_gene: TRBD1; v_gene: TRBV19; abundance: NA; j_gene: TRBJ1-5; CDR3nt: TGTGCCAGTAGTATCTGGACAGGGCTCAATCAGCCCCAGCATTTT; CDR3aa: CASSIWTGLNQPQHF
d_gene: TRBD1; v_gene: TRBV30; abundance: NA; j_gene: TRBJ1-1; CDR3nt: TGTGCCTGGACCCCAGCCGGACAGGGAAACACTGAAGCTTTCTTT; CDR3aa: CAWTPAGQGNTEAFF
d_gene: NA; v_gene: TRBV3-1/TRBV3-2; abundance: NA; j_gene: TRBJ2-7; CDR3nt: TGTGCCAGCAGTTTCACGGGGGAGAACGAGCAGTACTTC; CDR3aa: CASSFTGENEQYF
d_gene: NA; v_gene: TRBV28; abundance: NA; j_gene: TRBJ2-1; CDR3nt: TGTGCCAGCCAAAGGGACGTACGGGAGCAGTTCTTC; CDR3aa: CASQRDVREQFF
d_gene: NA; v_gene: TRBV12-5; abundance: NA; j_gene: TRBJ2-5; CDR3nt: TGTGCTAGTGGCCTGGAAGAGACCCAGTACTTC; CDR3aa: CASGLEETQYF
d_gene: NA; v_gene: TRBV7-9; abundance: once; j_gene: TRBJ1-2; CDR3nt: TGTGCCAGCAGCTTAGAAAACCCAACCCTGGGCTATGGCTACACCTTC; CDR3aa: CASSLENPTLGYGYTF
d_gene: TRBD1; v_gene: TRBV9; abundance: NA; j_gene: TRBJ1-6; CDR3nt: TGTGCCAGCAGCGTACAGGGGGGCCGTAATTCACCCCTCCACTTT; CDR3aa: CASSVQGGRNSPLHF
d_gene: NA; v_gene: TRBV7-3; abundance: NA; j_gene: TRBJ2-3; CDR3nt: TGTGCCAGCAGCTCCTCAGGGGCGGGCACAGATACGCAGTATTTT; CDR3aa: CASSSSGAGTDTQYF
d_gene: TRBD2; v_gene: TRBV7-2; abundance: NA; j_gene: TRBJ2-3; CDR3nt: TGTGCCAGCAGCTTAGGAGCGGGAGAGGGAGATACGCAGTATTTT; CDR3aa: CASSLGAGEGDTQYF
d_gene: NA; v_gene: TRBV5-1; abundance: once; j_gene: TRBJ2-3; CDR3nt: TGCGCAAGGAGGCCTGGCACAGATACGCAGTATTTT; CDR3aa: CARRPGTDTQYF
d_gene: NA; v_gene: TRBV7-2; abundance: NA; j_gene: TRBJ2-3; CDR3nt: TGTGCCAGCAGCTTAGGATCGGGGATGGGCCCAGATACGCAGTATTTT; CDR3aa: CASSLGSGMGPDTQYF
d_gene: NA; v_gene: TRBV3-1/TRBV3-2; abundance: NA; j_gene: TRBJ1-4; CDR3nt: TGTGCCAGCAGCCAAGGGGAAAAACTGTTTTTT; CDR3aa: CASSQGEKLFF
d_gene: TRBD1; v_gene: TRBV19; abundance: NA; j_gene: TRBJ2-2; CDR3nt: TGTGCCAGTATTCGGGACAGGGTGGCTCCCGGGGAGCTGTTTTTT; CDR3aa: CASIRDRVAPGELFF